This TCR beta chain is drawn from a study of graft-versus-host responses after intestinal transplantation. Study at large: Recipients had transplants, and these were multivisceral, liver-intestinal, or isolated intestinal. Every recipient had anti-thymocyte globulin induction and around 3 years of tacrolimus plus steroids. Study outcomes and limitations: The authors found GvH clones in recipient marrow, some appearing first in ileum or blood. Allografts of patients with graft-donor T cell macrochimerism showed high graft-versus-host to host-versus-graft clone ratios.

The count of this clone is one. Its antigen is not identified. TCRdb's table, derived via immunoSEQ multiplex PCR, lists solely in-frame clones and lacks some. The sample lists around 97,000 clones, roughly 93% occurring once. Deletions cut 2 bases from V and 3 bases from J, with 24 bases between. The germline CDR1 and CDR2 sequences are SGHTA and FQGNSA. This CDR3 has 19 amino acids. The receptor was derived from a human donor who received an intestinal transplant. The source was unstimulated CD8+ T cells sorted from spleen or lymph node cells, collected before intestinal transplant. The V and J genes are TRBV7-2 and TRBJ2-3; perhaps TRBD2 as D (7 bases). CDR3 nucleotides: TGTGCCAGCAGCTTATTTTATCCCGTTGGGGGGGCTGGGACAGATACGCAGTATTTT. It codes for CASSLFYPVGGAGTDTQYF.